The present entry profiles one T cell receptor beta chain with its context. Some clones are missing from TCRdb's copy, which holds only in-frame ones; the method was immunoSEQ multiplex PCR. The table records more than 65,000 clones, 92% of them present only once. The CDR3 has 15 residues. V was cut by 3 bases and J by 3 bases, with 14 bases left in between. Germline V gene sequence: CDR1 MRHNA, CDR2 SNTAGT. The record originates from a study of technical replicates of blood from four donors. The sample consisted of T cells isolated from PBMCs. This receptor was identified in a human donor in good health. This chain joins TRBV6-4 and TRBJ1-1; D perhaps matches TRBD1 (5 bases). The CDR3 DNA reads as TGTGCCAGCAGTGAAGCACAGGTTCCCGACACTGAAGCTTTCTTT. Translating gives CASSEAQVPDTEAFF.